The 14 T cell receptor beta chains below come from one sample, sequenced in a study of shared clonotypes between healthy human individuals (dated by TCRdb to 2020 to 2021). Library construction relied on the immunoSEQ multiplex PCR assay. Held by TCRdb, this immuneACCESS table contains in-frame sequences only and omits some clones. Under half of the omission traces to an unresolved V gene where checked; the cause of the rest is unknown. This sample has around 2.5 million clones in its table, and 80% to 95% of those were observed once. The leading ten clones occupy 0.36% of the sample. The sequenced sample was naive CD4+ T cells from PBMCs. The cell subset or site label, as the study defines it: CD45RA+ positively selected. These receptors all come from a man between 18 and 35 years old in good health. Some clones in this sample may be carry-over from other donors' samples.

This chain uses TRBV4-2 with TRBJ1-1; 7 nucleotides line up with TRBD1. Germline trimming cut 1 base from V and 10 bases from J; bases unmatched to any gene: 6. Germline CDR1 is LGHNA and CDR2 is YNFKEQ. The CDR3 is 13 residues long. The CDR3 coding sequence is TGTGCCAGCAGCCAAGGGGACAGTGGAGGAGCTTTCTTT. As protein: CASSQGDSGGAFF.

The chain has TRBV6-5 and TRBJ1-1; D is ambiguous. Trimming took off 5 bases at V and 4 bases at J, with 17 bases between the two ends. Germline values: CDR1 MNHEY, CDR2 SVGAGI. The CDR3 runs to 15 residues. The CDR3 is CASSPRVPVGTEAFF. The CDR3 bases are TGTGCCAGCAGTCCCCGGGTCCCCGTGGGCACTGAAGCTTTCTTT.

The chain has TRBV7-8 and TRBJ2-5; 12 nucleotides line up with TRBD2. Germline values: CDR1 SGHVS, CDR2 FQNEAQ. The CDR3 contains 16 residues. The ends lost 9 bases at V and 4 bases at J; junction bases unmatched: 12. The CDR3 nucleotides read TGTGCCAGTAGTGATCGACTAGCGGGAGTTGGAGAGACCCAGTACTTC. Translating gives CASSDRLAGVGETQYF.

The rearrangement links TRBV27 to TRBJ2-7; 7 nucleotides agree with TRBD2. V shed 7 bases, J shed 2 bases, and the junction held 11 bases outside the gene matches. This CDR3 has 15 residues. The V gene's germline CDR1 is MNHEY and CDR2 SMNVEV (reference sequence). The DNA of the CDR3 is TGTGCCAGCACCACCCCCGCGGGAGACCCCTACGAGCAGTACTTC. It is translated as CASTTPAGDPYEQYF.

The chain uses TRBV6-6 and TRBJ1-1; D not certain. Germline CDR1 reads MNHNY; CDR2 reads SVGAGI (reference sequence). V was shortened by 5 bases and J by 8 bases, with 18 bases between the two germline ends. The CDR3 contains 14 residues. In DNA, the CDR3 is TGTGCCAGCAGTACCTACTTATACAGAGCCGAAGCTTTCTTT. Residues: CASSTYLYRAEAFF.

Regarding this clone: This CDR3 is also generated by other DNA sequences in the sample. The rearrangement joins TRBV19 to TRBJ1-5; 9 bases map to TRBD1. V lost 3 bases to trimming and J lost 6 bases; unmatched junction nucleotides: 3. The CDR3 sequence is 14 residues long. Germline V lookup: CDR1 LNHDA, CDR2 SQIVND (reference sequence). The CDR3 loop is CASSIRTGVQPQHF. DNA for the CDR3: TGTGCCAGTAGTATCAGGACAGGGGTTCAGCCCCAGCATTTT.

This chain links TRBV4-3 with TRBJ1-1; D gene unclear. V lost 0 bases, J lost 1 base, and 12 bases lay in between. CDR1 is LGHNA and CDR2 is YSLEER in the germline V gene. This CDR3 is 16 amino acids long. The DNA of the CDR3 is TGCGCCAGCAGCCAAGATGGTCGACCAGCGAACACTGAAGCTTTCTTT. This translates into CASSQDGRPANTEAFF.

The rearrangement joins TRBV2 to TRBJ1-4; the D is unclear. Trimming shortened V by 6 bases and J by 8 bases, and 13 bases separated the two germline ends. The CDR3 sequence is 13 residues long. CDR1 and CDR2 (germline): SNHLY, FYNNEI. CDR3 sequence reads: CASRTPAGEKLFF. The CDR3 DNA reads as TGTGCCAGCAGGACCCCGGCGGGAGAAAAACTGTTTTTT.

A remark on this clone: The same CDR3 can be traced to other DNA sequences in this sample. The V call is TRBV10-3, the J call TRBJ2-7; 11 bases line up with TRBD1. Trimming removed 3 bases from V and 4 bases from J; junction bases left unmatched: 2. The germline V gene has CDR1 ENHRY and CDR2 SYGVKD. The CDR3 runs 14 residues. The CDR3 spells CAISDGTGGYEQYF. CDR3 sequence (DNA): TGTGCCATCAGTGACGGGACAGGGGGGTACGAGCAGTACTTC.

The chain links TRBV2 to TRBJ2-1; D ambiguous. Trimming shortened V by 2 bases and J by 7 bases, and 21 bases separated the two germline ends. The length of the CDR3 is 17 residues. The germline V gene encodes CDR1 SNHLY and CDR2 FYNNEI. The DNA of the CDR3 is TGTGCCAGCAGTGAAACCGAGATTATTTTCGGTAAAAATGAGCAGTTCTTC. Its translation is CASSETEIIFGKNEQFF.

In the case of this clone: Other DNA sequences from this sample encode an identical CDR3 as well. The chain recombines TRBV5-1 with TRBJ2-3, with 7 bases lining up with TRBD2. V shed 4 bases, J shed 2 bases, and the junction held 4 bases outside the gene matches. Germline CDR1 and CDR2: SGHRS and YFSETQ. The CDR3 is 14 residues long. The chain's CDR3 is CASSPGLVTDTQYF. CDR3 DNA: TGCGCCAGCAGCCCCGGACTAGTCACAGATACGCAGTATTTT.

This rearrangement joins TRBV28 to TRBJ1-6, with unresolved D. Germline CDR1 and CDR2: MDHEN and SYDVKM. V lost 2 bases, J lost 15 bases, and 14 bases lay in between. This CDR3 is 13 amino acids long. The CDR3 protein is CASSLVSPPGLHF. In DNA form, the CDR3 reads TGTGCCAGCAGTTTAGTTAGCCCCCCCGGCCTCCACTTT. Drawing the rest from reference TRBV28 and TRBJ1-6, the complete variable domain is DVKVTQSSRYLVKRTGEKVFLECVQDMDHENMFWYRQDPGLGLRLIYFSYDVKMKEKGDIPEGYSVSREKKERFSLILESASTNQTSMYLCASSLVSPPGLHFGNGTRLTVT.

The rearrangement links TRBV7-9 to TRBJ2-1, with 9 positions matching TRBD2. CDR3 length: 13 amino acids. With V trimmed by 10 bases and J by 8 bases, 9 bases remained unmatched. CDR1 and CDR2 (germline): SEHNR, FQNEAQ (reference sequence). CDR3 in amino acids: CATPGLAGDEQFF. DNA for the CDR3: TGTGCCACCCCGGGACTAGCAGGCGATGAGCAGTTCTTC.

The chain recombines TRBV5-1 with TRBJ1-4; no firm D call. The germline V gene has CDR1 SGHRS and CDR2 YFSETQ. V was pared by 4 bases and J by 7 bases, with 14 bases between. This CDR3 is built from 14 residues. CDR3 sequence reads: CASSEQGGSEKLFF. The CDR3 DNA follows: TGCGCCAGCAGCGAACAAGGAGGGAGTGAAAAACTGTTTTTT.